These 11 T cell receptor beta chains were all obtained from the same sample, sequenced in a study of T-cell reconstitution after alpha-beta-depleted transplantation in children. Unique molecular identifiers tagged the TCRbeta library. TCRdb passed the PCR reads through MiXCR, listing each CDR3 protein once. Here the sample spans 400,000 to 450,000 distinct CDR3 sequences, approximately 41% being singletons. Sequences were derived from PBMCs, sampled before TCRalphabeta/CD19-depleted stem cell transplant. The receptors stem from a girl aged 2 to 10 with aplastic anemia, due to receive a stem cell transplant.

This clonotype turned up a few times. The V call is TRBV4-3, the J call TRBJ2-1; a possible D gene is TRBD2 (6 bases). Germline CDR1 reads LGHNA; CDR2 reads YSLEER. The CDR3 loop spans 17 amino acids. Trimming cost V 0 bases and J 7 bases, with 19 bases left between them. This CDR3 reads CASSQDAPPGVLNEQFF. The DNA for the CDR3 is TGCGCCAGCAGCCAAGATGCTCCCCCGGGAGTTCTGAATGAGCAGTTCTTC.

This clonotype was detected only a few times. This chain's CDR3 is CASSFSSGGIMDTQYF. In DNA, the CDR3 is TGTGCCAGCAGCTTTTCTAGCGGAGGTATAATGGATACGCAGTATTTT. The chain joins TRBV7-2 to TRBJ2-3; 7 positions agree with TRBD2. Germline V lookup: CDR1 SGHTA, CDR2 FQGNSA. This CDR3 comprises 16 residues. V shed 3 bases and J 6 bases; nucleotides not matched to a gene: 12.

This clonotype was seen at least ten times. The chain joins TRBV29-1 to TRBJ2-5, with 7 bases aligning to TRBD2. Germline CDR1 SQVTM, CDR2 ANQGSEA. The CDR3 has 12 residues. The CDR3 here is CTYRGVQETQYF. The CDR3 region has the DNA TGCACCTACCGGGGGGTCCAAGAGACCCAGTACTTC.

This clonotype was detected a few times. The chain is built from TRBV20-1 and TRBJ2-7; D possibly corresponds to TRBD1 (6 bases). Deletions cut 0 bases from V and 5 bases from J, with 11 bases between. This CDR3 has 13 residues. Germline loops: CDR1 DFQATT, CDR2 SNEGSKA (reference sequence). CDR3 amino acids: CSAREGALNEQYF. As DNA, the CDR3 is TGCAGTGCTAGAGAGGGGGCGTTGAACGAGCAGTACTTC.

CDR3 protein: CASSIVTGVFDEQFF. CDR3 nucleotide sequence: TGTGCCAGTAGTATTGTGACAGGGGTTTTCGATGAGCAGTTCTTC. The chain carries TRBV19 and TRBJ2-1; 8 bases align to TRBD1. V was pared by 3 bases and J by 8 bases, with 9 bases of the junction left unmatched. The germline gives CDR1 LNHDA, CDR2 SQIVND (reference sequence). This CDR3 is 15 amino acids long.

This clonotype has a count of ten or more. The genes are TRBV7-2 and TRBJ2-3; TRBD2 agrees at 12 bases. Unmatched junction bases numbered 9, after V lost 4 bases and J lost 10 bases. CDR1 and CDR2 (germline): SGHTA, FQGNSA. The CDR3 extends over 15 amino acids. CDR3 in amino acids: CASSSLAGGPYAQYF. The CDR3 DNA is TGTGCCAGCAGCTCTCTAGCGGGAGGGCCCTATGCGCAGTATTTT. Together with reference TRBV7-2 and TRBJ2-3, the CDR3 gives the full variable domain: GAGVSQSPSNKVTEKGKDVELRCDPISGHTALYWYRQSLGQGLEFLIYFQGNSAPDKSGLPSDRFSAERTGGSVSTLTIQRTQQEDSAVYLCASSSLAGGPYAQYFGPGTRLTVL.

This sequence joins TRBV2 and TRBJ2-1; 10 positions agree with TRBD2. This CDR3 is 15 amino acids long. The ends lost 8 bases at V and 4 bases at J; junction bases unmatched: 8. Germline CDR1 and CDR2: SNHLY and FYNNEI. The CDR3 coding sequence is TGTGCCAGCCTCGGCGGGACTAGCGCATACAATGAGCAGTTCTTC. Protein product: CASLGGTSAYNEQFF. Full variable domain (remainder filled in from reference TRBV2 and TRBJ2-1): EPEVTQTPSHQVTQMGQEVILRCVPISNHLYFYWYRQILGQKVEFLVSFYNNEISEKSEIFDDQFSVERPDGSNFTLKIRSTKLEDSAMYFCASLGGTSAYNEQFFGPGTRLTVL.

Turning to this clonotype: This is likely a read error, given that the CDR3 carries no conserved phenylalanine or tryptophan at its end. No DNA is shown, since the ends of the CDR3 on it are uncertain; the CDR3 is the one TCRdb lists. This chain joins TRBV20-1 and TRBJ2-7; the table gives TRBD2 as D, unverified against the DNA. Per germline, CDR1 DFQATT and CDR2 SNEGSKA (reference sequence). The CDR3 has 13 residues if both end residues are counted. CDR3 region: CSARVRPLQVMHY.

The rearrangement joins TRBV7-3 to TRBJ2-2, with 14 positions matching TRBD2. Germline V CDR1 and CDR2: SGHTA, FQGTGA. The junction had 10 bases not matched to a gene; V was cut back by 5 bases and J by 5 bases. This CDR3 is 18 amino acids long. The CDR3 sequence: CASSPSTSGGARTGELFF. In nucleotides, the CDR3 is TGTGCCAGCAGCCCCTCGACTAGCGGGGGGGCCCGGACCGGGGAGCTGTTTTTT.

This clonotype has a single count. This rearrangement joins TRBV30 to TRBJ2-1, with 8 bases that match TRBD2. V was clipped by 3 bases and J by 7 bases; unmatched bases: 8. Germline CDR1 and CDR2: GTSNPN and SVGIG (reference sequence). The CDR3 has 14 residues. The DNA of the CDR3 is TGTGCCTGGAGGAGAAGCGGGAGCTCAAATGAGCAGTTCTTC. It encodes CAWRRSGSSNEQFF.

The chain is built from TRBV24-1 and TRBJ2-2, with unresolved D. CDR3 length: 15 amino acids. CDR1 is KGHDR and CDR2 is SFDVKD in the germline V gene. Trimming removed 5 bases at V and 3 bases at J, with 12 bases between. Here the CDR3 reads CATSAPGRDTGELFF. The CDR3 DNA is TGTGCCACCAGTGCCCCGGGCCGGGACACCGGGGAGCTGTTTTTT.